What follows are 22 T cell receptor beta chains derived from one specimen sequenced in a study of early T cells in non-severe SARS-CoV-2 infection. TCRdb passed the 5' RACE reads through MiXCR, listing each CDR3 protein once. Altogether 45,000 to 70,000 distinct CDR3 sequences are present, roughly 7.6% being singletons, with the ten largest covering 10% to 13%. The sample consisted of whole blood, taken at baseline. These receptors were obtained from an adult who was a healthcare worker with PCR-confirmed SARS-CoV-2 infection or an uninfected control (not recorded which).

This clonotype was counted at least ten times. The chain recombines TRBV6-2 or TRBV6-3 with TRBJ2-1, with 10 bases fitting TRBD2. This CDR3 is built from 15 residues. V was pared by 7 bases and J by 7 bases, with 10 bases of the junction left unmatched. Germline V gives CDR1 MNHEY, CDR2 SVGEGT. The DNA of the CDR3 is TGTGCCAGCACAGGGGTGGGACTAGCGTTTAATGAGCAGTTCTTC. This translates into CASTGVGLAFNEQFF.

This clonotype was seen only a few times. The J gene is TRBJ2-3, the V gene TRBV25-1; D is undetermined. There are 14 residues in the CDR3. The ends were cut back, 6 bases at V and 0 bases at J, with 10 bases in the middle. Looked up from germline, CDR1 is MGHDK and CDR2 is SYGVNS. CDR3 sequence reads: CASSGGPSTDTQYF. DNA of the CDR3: TGTGCCAGCAGCGGTGGACCTAGCACAGATACGCAGTATTTT.

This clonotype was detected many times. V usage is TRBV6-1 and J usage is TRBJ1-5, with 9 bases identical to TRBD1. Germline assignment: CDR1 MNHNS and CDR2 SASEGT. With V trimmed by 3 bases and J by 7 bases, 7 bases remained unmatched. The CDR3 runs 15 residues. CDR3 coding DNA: TGTGCCAGCAGTGACGGGGGACAGGGTGGACAGCCCCAGCATTTT. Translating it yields CASSDGGQGGQPQHF.

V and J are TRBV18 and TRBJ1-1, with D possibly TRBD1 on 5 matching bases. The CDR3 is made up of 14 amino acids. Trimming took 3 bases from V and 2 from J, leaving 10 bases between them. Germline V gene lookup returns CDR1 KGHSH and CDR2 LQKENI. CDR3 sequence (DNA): TGTGCCAGCTCACCCGGGACCAGAAACACTGAAGCTTTCTTT. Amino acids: CASSPGTRNTEAFF.

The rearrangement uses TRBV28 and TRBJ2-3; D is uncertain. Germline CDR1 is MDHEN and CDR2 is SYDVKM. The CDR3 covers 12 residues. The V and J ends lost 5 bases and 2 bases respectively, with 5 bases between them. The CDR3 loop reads CASSQFTDTQYF. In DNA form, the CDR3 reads TGTGCCAGCAGTCAATTCACAGATACGCAGTATTTT.

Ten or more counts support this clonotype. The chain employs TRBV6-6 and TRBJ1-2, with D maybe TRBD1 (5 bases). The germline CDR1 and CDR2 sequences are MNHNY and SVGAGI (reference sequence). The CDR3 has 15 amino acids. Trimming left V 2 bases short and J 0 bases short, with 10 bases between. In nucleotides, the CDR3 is TGTGCCAGCAGTTACCCTGGGGGGGCTAACTATGGCTACACCTTC. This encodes CASSYPGGANYGYTF.

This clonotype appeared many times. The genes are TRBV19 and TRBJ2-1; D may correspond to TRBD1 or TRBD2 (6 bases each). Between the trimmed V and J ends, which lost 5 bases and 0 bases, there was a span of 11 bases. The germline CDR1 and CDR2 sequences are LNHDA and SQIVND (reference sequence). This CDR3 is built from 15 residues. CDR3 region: CASSGGPSSYNEQFF. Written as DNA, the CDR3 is TGTGCCAGTAGTGGGGGGCCCAGCTCCTACAATGAGCAGTTCTTC.

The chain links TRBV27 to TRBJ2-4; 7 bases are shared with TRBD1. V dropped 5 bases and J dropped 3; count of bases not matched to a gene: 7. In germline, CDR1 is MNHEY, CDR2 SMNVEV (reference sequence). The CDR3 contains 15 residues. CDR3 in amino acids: CASSLIGQDKNIQYF. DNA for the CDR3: TGTGCCAGCAGTCTGATCGGACAGGACAAAAACATTCAGTACTTC.

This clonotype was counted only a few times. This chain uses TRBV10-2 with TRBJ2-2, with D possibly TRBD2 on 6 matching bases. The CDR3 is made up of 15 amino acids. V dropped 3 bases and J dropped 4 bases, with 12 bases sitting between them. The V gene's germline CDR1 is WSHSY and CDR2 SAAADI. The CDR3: CASSDQGLTTGELFF. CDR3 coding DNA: TGCGCCAGCAGTGACCAGGGACTGACCACCGGGGAGCTGTTTTTT.

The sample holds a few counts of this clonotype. The CDR3 DNA sequence: TGCGCCAGCAGTGAGCCAGGGATCTACAATGAGCAGTTCTTC. It yields the protein CASSEPGIYNEQFF. J is TRBJ2-1 and V is TRBV10-1, with D perhaps TRBD1 (5 bases). Germline V gene data show CDR1 as WNHNN and CDR2 as SYGVQD (reference sequence). The CDR3 has 14 amino acids. The V and J ends lost 2 bases and 3 bases respectively, with 8 bases between them.

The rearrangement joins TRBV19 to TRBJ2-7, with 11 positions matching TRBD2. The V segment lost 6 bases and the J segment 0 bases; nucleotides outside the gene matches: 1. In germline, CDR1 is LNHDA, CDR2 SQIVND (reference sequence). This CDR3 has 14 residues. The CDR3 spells CASRGLADSYEQYF. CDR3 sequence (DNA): TGTGCCAGTAGGGGACTAGCGGACTCCTACGAGCAGTACTTC.

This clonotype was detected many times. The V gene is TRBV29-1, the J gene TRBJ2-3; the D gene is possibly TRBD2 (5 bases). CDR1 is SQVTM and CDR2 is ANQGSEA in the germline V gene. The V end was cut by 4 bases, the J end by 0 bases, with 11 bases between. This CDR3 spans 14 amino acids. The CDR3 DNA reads TGCAGCGTTGCCCTAGCAGGAAGCACAGATACGCAGTATTTT. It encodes CSVALAGSTDTQYF.

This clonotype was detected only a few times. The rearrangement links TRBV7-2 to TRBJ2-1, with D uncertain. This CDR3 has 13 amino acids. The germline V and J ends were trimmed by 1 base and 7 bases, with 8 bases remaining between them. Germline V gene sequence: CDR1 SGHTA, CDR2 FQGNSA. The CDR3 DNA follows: TGTGCCAGCAGCTTAGGGCCAGCTAATGAGCAGTTCTTC. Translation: CASSLGPANEQFF.

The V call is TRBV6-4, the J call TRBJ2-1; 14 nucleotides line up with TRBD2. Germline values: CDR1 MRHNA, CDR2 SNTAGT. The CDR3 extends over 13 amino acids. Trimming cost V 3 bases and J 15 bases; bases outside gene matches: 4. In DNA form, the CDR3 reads TGTGCCAGCAGTGAAGGGACTAGCGGGAGAAGGTTCTTC. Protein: CASSEGTSGRRFF.

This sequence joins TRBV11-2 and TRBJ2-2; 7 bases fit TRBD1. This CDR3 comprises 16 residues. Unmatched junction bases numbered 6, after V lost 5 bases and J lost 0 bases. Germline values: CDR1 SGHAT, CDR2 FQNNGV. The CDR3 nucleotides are TGTGCCAGCAGCCGAACAGGGGAAACGAACACCGGGGAGCTGTTTTTT. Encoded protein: CASSRTGETNTGELFF.

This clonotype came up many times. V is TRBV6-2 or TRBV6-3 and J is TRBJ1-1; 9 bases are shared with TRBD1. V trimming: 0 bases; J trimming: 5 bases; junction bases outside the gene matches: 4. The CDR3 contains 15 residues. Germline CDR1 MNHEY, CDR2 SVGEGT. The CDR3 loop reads CASSYSQGAFTEAFF. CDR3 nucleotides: TGTGCCAGCAGTTACTCACAGGGGGCTTTTACTGAAGCTTTCTTT.

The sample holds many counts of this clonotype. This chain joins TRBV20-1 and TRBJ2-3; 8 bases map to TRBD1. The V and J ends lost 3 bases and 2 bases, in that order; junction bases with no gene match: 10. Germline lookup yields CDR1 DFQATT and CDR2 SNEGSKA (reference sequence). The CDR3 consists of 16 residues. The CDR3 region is CSARTPDRGDTDTQYF. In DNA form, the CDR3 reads TGCAGTGCTAGGACCCCTGACAGGGGAGACACAGATACGCAGTATTTT.

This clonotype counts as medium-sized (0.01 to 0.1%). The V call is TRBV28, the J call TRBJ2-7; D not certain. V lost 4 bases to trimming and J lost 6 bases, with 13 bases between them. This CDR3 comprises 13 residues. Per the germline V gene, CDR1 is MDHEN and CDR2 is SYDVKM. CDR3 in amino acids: CASSSFVGSEQYF. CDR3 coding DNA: TGTGCCAGCAGTTCCTTTGTGGGTTCCGAGCAGTACTTC.

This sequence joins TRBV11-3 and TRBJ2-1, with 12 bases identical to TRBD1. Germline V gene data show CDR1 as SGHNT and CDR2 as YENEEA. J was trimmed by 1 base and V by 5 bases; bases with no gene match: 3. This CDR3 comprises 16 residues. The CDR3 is CASSTGQGASYNEQFF. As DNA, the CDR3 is TGTGCCAGCAGCACGGGACAGGGGGCATCCTACAATGAGCAGTTCTTC.

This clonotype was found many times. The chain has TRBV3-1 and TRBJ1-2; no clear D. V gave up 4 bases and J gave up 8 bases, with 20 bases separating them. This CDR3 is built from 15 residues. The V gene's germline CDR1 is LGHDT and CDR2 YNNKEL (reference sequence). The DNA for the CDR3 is TGTGCCAGCAGCCCGAACCCAGTACGCCAGGAGGGCTACACCTTC. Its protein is CASSPNPVRQEGYTF.

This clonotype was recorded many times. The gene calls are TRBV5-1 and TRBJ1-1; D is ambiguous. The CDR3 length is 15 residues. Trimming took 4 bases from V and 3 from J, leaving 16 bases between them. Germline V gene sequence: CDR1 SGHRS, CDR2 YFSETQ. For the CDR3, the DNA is TGCGCCAGCAGCCAACGAAGGGTTTGGGACACTGAAGCTTTCTTT. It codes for CASSQRRVWDTEAFF.

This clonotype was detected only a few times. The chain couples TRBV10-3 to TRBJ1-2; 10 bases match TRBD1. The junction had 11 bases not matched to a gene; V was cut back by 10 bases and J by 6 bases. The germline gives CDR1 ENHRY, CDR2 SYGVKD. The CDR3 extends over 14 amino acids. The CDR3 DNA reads TGTGCCACACACCCCGGGACAGGGGTTGATGGCTACACCTTC. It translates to CATHPGTGVDGYTF.